This TCR beta chain was retrieved from a study of cytomegalovirus exposure and HLA in healthy donors. About this clone itself: Its antigen remains unknown.

Use of 60 Vbeta and 13 Jbeta primers characterized the PCR. Using immunoSEQ multiplex PCR, the repertoire was profiled, and TCRdb retains in-frame clones only, with some absent. The profile covers about 82,000 clones, with over 65% appearing a single time and roughly 9.1% taken by the ten largest. Study findings and constraints: When a later analysis was performed, an Asian-associated ancestry cluster reportedly had fewer N-insertions than the approximately 700-donor mean.

Trimming cost V 3 bases and J 0 bases, with 12 bases left between them. The CDR3 has 17 amino acids. In germline, CDR1 is MDHEN, CDR2 SYDVKM. The sequencing sample was made of PBMCs. The rearrangement uses TRBV28 and TRBJ1-6; D perhaps matches TRBD1 (6 bases). This receptor was obtained from a man between 40 and 49 years old in good health and CMV-seropositive. CDR3 residues: CASSLIRGSSYNSPLHF. The CDR3 region has the DNA TGTGCCAGCAGTTTGATCAGGGGAAGCTCCTATAATTCACCCCTCCACTTT.